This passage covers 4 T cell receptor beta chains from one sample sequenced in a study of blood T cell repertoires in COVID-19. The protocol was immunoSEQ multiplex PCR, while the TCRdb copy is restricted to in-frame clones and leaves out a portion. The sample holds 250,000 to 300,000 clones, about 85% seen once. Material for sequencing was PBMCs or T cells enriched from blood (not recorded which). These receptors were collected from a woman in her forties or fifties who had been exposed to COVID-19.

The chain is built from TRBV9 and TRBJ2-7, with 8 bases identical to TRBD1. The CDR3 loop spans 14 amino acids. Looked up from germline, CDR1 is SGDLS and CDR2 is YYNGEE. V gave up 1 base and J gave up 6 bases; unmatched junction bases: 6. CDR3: CASSVQGQGGEQYF. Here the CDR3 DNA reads TGTGCCAGCAGCGTACAAGGACAGGGAGGCGAGCAGTACTTC.

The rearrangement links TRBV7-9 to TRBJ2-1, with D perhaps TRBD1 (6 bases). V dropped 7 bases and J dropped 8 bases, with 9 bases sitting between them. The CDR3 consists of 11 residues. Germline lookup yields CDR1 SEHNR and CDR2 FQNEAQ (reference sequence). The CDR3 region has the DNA TGTGCCAGCACCTCAGGGGATGAGCAGTTCTTC. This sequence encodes CASTSGDEQFF. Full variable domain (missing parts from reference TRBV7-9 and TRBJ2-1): DTGVSQNPRHKITKRGQNVTFRCDPISEHNRLYWYRQTLGQGPEFLTYFQNEAQLEKSRLLSDRFSAERPKGSFSTLEIQRTEQGDSAMYLCASTSGDEQFFGPGTRLTVL.

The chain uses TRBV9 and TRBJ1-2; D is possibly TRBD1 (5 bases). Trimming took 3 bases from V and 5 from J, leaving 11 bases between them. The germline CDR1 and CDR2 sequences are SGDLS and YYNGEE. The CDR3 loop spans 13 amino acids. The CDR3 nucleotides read TGTGCCAGCAGCGGTAGGGGCCAATATGGCTACACCTTC. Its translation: CASSGRGQYGYTF.

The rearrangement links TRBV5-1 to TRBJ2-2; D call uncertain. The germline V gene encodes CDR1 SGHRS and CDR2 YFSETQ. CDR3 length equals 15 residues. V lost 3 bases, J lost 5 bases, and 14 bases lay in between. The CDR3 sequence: CASSYPLGPTGELFF. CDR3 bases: TGCGCCAGCAGCTACCCCCTTGGGCCAACCGGGGAGCTGTTTTTT.